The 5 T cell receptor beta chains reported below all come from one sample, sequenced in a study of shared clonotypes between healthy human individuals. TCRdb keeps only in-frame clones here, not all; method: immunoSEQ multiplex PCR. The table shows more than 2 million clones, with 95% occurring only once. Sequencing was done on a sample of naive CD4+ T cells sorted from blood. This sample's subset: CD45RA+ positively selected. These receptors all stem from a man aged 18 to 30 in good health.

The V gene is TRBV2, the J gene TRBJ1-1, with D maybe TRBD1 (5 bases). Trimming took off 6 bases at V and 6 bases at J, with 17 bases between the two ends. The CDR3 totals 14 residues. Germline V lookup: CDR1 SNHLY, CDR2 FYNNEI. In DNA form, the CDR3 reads TGTGCCAGCAGGGGCAGGGTGAATCAGCCTGAAGCTTTCTTT. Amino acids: CASRGRVNQPEAFF. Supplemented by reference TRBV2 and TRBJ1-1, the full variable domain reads EPEVTQTPSHQVTQMGQEVILRCVPISNHLYFYWYRQILGQKVEFLVSFYNNEISEKSEIFDDQFSVERPDGSNFTLKIRSTKLEDSAMYFCASRGRVNQPEAFFGQGTRLTVV.

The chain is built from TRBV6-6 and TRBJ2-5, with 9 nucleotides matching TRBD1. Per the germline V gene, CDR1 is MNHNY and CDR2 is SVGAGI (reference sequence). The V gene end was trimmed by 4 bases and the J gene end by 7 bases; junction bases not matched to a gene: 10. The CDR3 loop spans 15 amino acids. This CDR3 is CASSWAGQGMRTQYF. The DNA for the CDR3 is TGTGCCAGCAGTTGGGCGGGACAGGGAATGAGGACCCAGTACTTC.

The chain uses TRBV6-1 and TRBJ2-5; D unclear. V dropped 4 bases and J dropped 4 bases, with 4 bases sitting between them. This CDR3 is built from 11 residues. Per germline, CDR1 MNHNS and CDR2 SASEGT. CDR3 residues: CASSARETQYF. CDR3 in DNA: TGTGCCAGCAGTGCACGAGAGACCCAGTACTTC.

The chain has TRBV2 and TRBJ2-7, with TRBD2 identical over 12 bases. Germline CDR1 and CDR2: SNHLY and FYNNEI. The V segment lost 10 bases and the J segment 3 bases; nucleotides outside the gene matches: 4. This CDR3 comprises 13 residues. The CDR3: CATKLAGGYEQYF. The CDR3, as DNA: TGTGCCACCAAACTAGCGGGAGGCTACGAGCAGTACTTC. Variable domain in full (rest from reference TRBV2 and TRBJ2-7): EPEVTQTPSHQVTQMGQEVILRCVPISNHLYFYWYRQILGQKVEFLVSFYNNEISEKSEIFDDQFSVERPDGSNFTLKIRSTKLEDSAMYFCATKLAGGYEQYFGPGTRLTVT.

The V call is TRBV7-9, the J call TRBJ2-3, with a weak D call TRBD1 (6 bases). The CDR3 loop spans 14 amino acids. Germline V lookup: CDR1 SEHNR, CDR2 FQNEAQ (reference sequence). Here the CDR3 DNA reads TGTGCAACGAAGGGACAAACTAGCACAGATACGCAGTATTTT. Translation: CATKGQTSTDTQYF.